The 26 T cell receptor beta chains below all came from one sample that was sequenced in a study of vaccination and CD4 T cells after COVID-19. One entry per CDR3 protein results from TCRdb running MiXCR on the PCR reads. Of 20,000 to 25,000 distinct CDR3 sequences in the sample, about 57% were seen once. The specimen comprised CD4+ T cells from blood, sampled before SARS-CoV-2 vaccination. The receptors here all came from a human donor who had recovered from COVID-19.

The count of this clonotype is one. J is TRBJ1-1 and V is TRBV5-6, with D possibly being TRBD1 (5 bases). Per germline, CDR1 SGHDT and CDR2 YYEEEE. V lost 3 bases and J 5 bases, leaving 23 bases between the germline ends. The CDR3 covers 17 residues. The CDR3 here is CASSWDPGRRGQTEAFF. The DNA of the CDR3 is TGTGCCAGCAGCTGGGATCCGGGACGGAGGGGTCAGACTGAAGCTTTCTTT.

This chain uses TRBV6-2 or TRBV6-3 with TRBJ2-7; D perhaps matches TRBD2 (6 bases). V gave up 6 bases and J gave up 3 bases, with 9 bases separating them. Germline V gene data show CDR1 as MNHEY and CDR2 as SVGEGT. This CDR3 has 12 residues. This chain's CDR3 is CASSRLDYEQYF. CDR3 in DNA: TGTGCCAGCAGCAGACTAGACTACGAGCAGTACTTC.

The chain combines TRBV6-1 with TRBJ2-7; D perhaps matches TRBD2 (5 bases). The V and J ends lost 8 bases and 2 bases respectively, with 13 bases between them. CDR3 size: 13 residues. The germline CDR1 and CDR2 sequences are MNHNS and SASEGT. CDR3 bases: TGTGCCAGCGGGGTAGCCGGGGCCTACGAGCAGTACTTC. It encodes CASGVAGAYEQYF.

V and J are TRBV20-1 and TRBJ1-2, with TRBD1 identical over 11 bases. The CDR3 runs to 14 residues. CDR1 and CDR2 from the germline V gene are DFQATT and SNEGSKA (reference sequence). V trimming: 0 bases; J trimming: 7 bases; junction bases outside the gene matches: 4. The CDR3 region has the DNA TGCAGTGCTAGAGATCTAGGGACAGGGGGTGGCTACACCTTC. Translated, it gives CSARDLGTGGGYTF.

The chain joins TRBV7-8 to TRBJ2-2; 10 bases align to TRBD2. This CDR3 is 16 amino acids long. Per the germline V gene, CDR1 is SGHVS and CDR2 is FQNEAQ. The J segment lost 8 bases and the V segment lost 2 bases, leaving 8 bases of the junction unmatched. CDR3 residues: CASSLMSGRAGGELFF. CDR3 sequence (DNA): TGTGCCAGCAGCTTAATGAGCGGGAGGGCCGGAGGGGAGCTGTTTTTT. Complete variable domain (other parts from reference TRBV7-8 and TRBJ2-2): GAGVSQSPRYKVAKRGQDVALRCDPISGHVSLFWYQQALGQGPEFLTYFQNEAQLDKSGLPSDRFFAERPEGSVSTLKIQRTQQEDSAVYLCASSLMSGRAGGELFFGEGSRLTVL.

This sequence joins TRBV6-5 and TRBJ2-7; possible D gene TRBD1, 5 bases. V gave up 0 bases and J gave up 4 bases, with 10 bases separating them. CDR3 length equals 14 residues. The germline gives CDR1 MNHEY, CDR2 SVGAGI. The CDR3 spells CASSYSRGTYEQYF. The CDR3 nucleotides are TGTGCCAGCAGTTACTCTAGGGGAACTTACGAGCAGTACTTC.

The rearrangement uses TRBV10-3 and TRBJ2-1; 10 bases are shared with TRBD2. Germline assignment: CDR1 ENHRY and CDR2 SYGVKD. The V gene end was trimmed by 2 bases and the J gene end by 7 bases; junction bases not matched to a gene: 5. This CDR3 comprises 15 residues. This CDR3 is CAISEPSGRGNEQFF. The CDR3 DNA reads TGTGCCATCAGTGAGCCGAGCGGGAGGGGGAATGAGCAGTTCTTC.

This clonotype has only a few counts. The chain links TRBV19 to TRBJ1-2; TRBD1 agrees at 8 bases. After removal of 4 bases from V and 5 bases from J, the junction contained 3 bases not matched to a gene. CDR1 and CDR2 (germline): LNHDA, SQIVND (reference sequence). The CDR3 sequence is 13 residues long. The CDR3 protein is CASSKDRVYGYTF. DNA for the CDR3: TGTGCCAGTAGTAAGGACAGGGTTTATGGCTACACCTTC.

The chain couples TRBV20-1 to TRBJ2-3; D might be TRBD2 (6 bases). V lost 3 bases to trimming and J lost 0 bases, with 13 bases between them. The CDR3 extends over 15 amino acids. Germline loops: CDR1 DFQATT, CDR2 SNEGSKA (reference sequence). The CDR3 spells CSASLAGLSTDTQYF. In DNA, the CDR3 is TGCAGTGCTAGTTTGGCGGGGCTTAGCACAGATACGCAGTATTTT.

The V call is TRBV7-2, the J call TRBJ2-1; 8 bases agree with TRBD1. CDR3 length: 16 residues. Germline loops: CDR1 SGHTA, CDR2 FQGNSA. Trimming removed 1 base from V and 5 bases from J; junction bases left unmatched: 7. The CDR3 region is CASSLVGGTGNNEQFF. In DNA, the CDR3 is TGTGCCAGCAGCTTAGTCGGCGGGACAGGAAACAATGAGCAGTTCTTC.

V gene TRBV4-3 combines with J gene TRBJ1-5; D gene unclear. The germline CDR1 and CDR2 sequences are LGHNA and YSLEER. CDR3 length: 13 amino acids. The ends were cut back, 0 bases at V and 3 bases at J, with 3 bases in the middle. The CDR3 protein is CASSQEHNQPQHF. Here the CDR3 DNA reads TGCGCCAGCAGCCAAGAACACAATCAGCCCCAGCATTTT.

The CDR3 DNA sequence: TGCGCCAGCAGTGAGTCACTCTTACTGGAGCAGTACTTC. Its protein is CASSESLLLEQYF. The rearrangement links TRBV10-1 to TRBJ2-7; no firm D call. The germline gives CDR1 WNHNN, CDR2 SYGVQD (reference sequence). The CDR3 sequence is 13 residues long. Trimming pared 0 bases from V and 7 bases from J, leaving 10 bases between.

This chain connects TRBV20-1 to TRBJ1-2, with D perhaps matching TRBD1 (5 bases). Germline V gene lookup returns CDR1 DFQATT and CDR2 SNEGSKA (reference sequence). Trimming pared 3 bases from V and 7 bases from J, leaving 15 bases between. There are 13 residues in the CDR3. In nucleotides, the CDR3 is TGCAGTGCTAGTGGCAGGGCAGCAAGTGGCTACACCTTC. Translated, it gives CSASGRAASGYTF.

The rearrangement uses TRBV2 and TRBJ2-7, with D possibly being TRBD2 (5 bases). With 4 bases removed from V and 5 bases from J, the gap between germline ends came to 12 bases. In germline, CDR1 is SNHLY, CDR2 FYNNEI. CDR3 length: 13 residues. CDR3 sequence reads: CASSGLWTDEQYF. In DNA form, the CDR3 reads TGTGCCAGCAGTGGGCTATGGACTGACGAGCAGTACTTC.

The chain carries TRBV12-3 or TRBV12-4 and TRBJ1-1; no reliable D call. The CDR3 is 13 amino acids. With 4 bases removed from V and 2 bases from J, the gap between germline ends came to 8 bases. The CDR3 is CASSYLSNTEAFF. In nucleotides, the CDR3 is TGTGCCAGCAGTTATTTATCCAACACTGAAGCTTTCTTT.

V gene TRBV20-1 combines with J gene TRBJ2-5; 9 positions agree with TRBD2. The germline V gene has CDR1 DFQATT and CDR2 SNEGSKA (reference sequence). This CDR3 region has 15 residues. V gave up 3 bases and J gave up 5 bases; unmatched junction bases: 10. CDR3 protein: CSARRREGPGETQYF. The CDR3 DNA sequence: TGCAGTGCTAGGAGGCGGGAGGGCCCCGGGGAGACCCAGTACTTC.

The chain joins TRBV19 to TRBJ1-1; D gene ambiguous. This CDR3 spans 15 amino acids. V was shortened by 4 bases and J by 2 bases, with 14 bases between the two germline ends. CDR1 and CDR2 from the germline V gene are LNHDA and SQIVND (reference sequence). CDR3 coding DNA: TGTGCCAGTAGTACTACGGCCTTTTACAACACTGAAGCTTTCTTT. Its translation: CASSTTAFYNTEAFF.

The chain has TRBV5-1 and TRBJ2-5; D remains unclear. V shed 0 bases and J shed 2 bases, with 5 bases lying between them. The CDR3 sequence is 13 residues long. Germline V gives CDR1 SGHRS, CDR2 YFSETQ. The CDR3 region has the DNA TGCGCCAGCAGCTTGGCTAGGCAAGAGACCCAGTACTTC. Encoded protein: CASSLARQETQYF.

The chain employs TRBV6-1 and TRBJ2-7; 14 bases align to TRBD2. After removal of 5 bases from V and 5 bases from J, the junction contained 8 bases not matched to a gene. The V gene's germline CDR1 is MNHNS and CDR2 SASEGT. This CDR3 has 16 residues. CDR3 in amino acids: CASSRLAGGIGDEQYF. The CDR3 DNA sequence: TGTGCCAGCAGTCGACTAGCGGGAGGGATTGGCGACGAGCAGTACTTC.

V gene TRBV20-1 combines with J gene TRBJ2-1; D unclear. V was trimmed by 3 bases and J by 8 bases, leaving 11 bases between them. In germline, CDR1 is DFQATT, CDR2 SNEGSKA (reference sequence). The CDR3 extends over 12 amino acids. CDR3 in amino acids: CSASRGKHEQFF. The CDR3 DNA follows: TGCAGTGCTAGCCGCGGTAAACATGAGCAGTTCTTC.

This clonotype was seen more than once but under ten times. The chain couples TRBV6-5 to TRBJ1-6; D unclear. CDR1 and CDR2 (germline): MNHEY, SVGAGI. The CDR3 consists of 13 residues. The V end lost 2 bases, the J end lost 7 bases, and 6 bases lay between the germline ends. The CDR3 DNA is TGTGCCAGCAGTTACCAAGAAAATTCACCCCTCCACTTT. Translated: CASSYQENSPLHF.

This clonotype appeared once. This rearrangement joins TRBV12-3 or TRBV12-4 to TRBJ2-5; 7 bases align to TRBD2. After removal of 6 bases from V and 4 bases from J, the junction contained 11 bases not matched to a gene. The CDR3 extends over 15 amino acids. This CDR3 is CASRQATSKRETQYF. The CDR3 nucleotides read TGTGCCAGCAGACAAGCGACTAGCAAGCGAGAGACCCAGTACTTC.

Here the CDR3 reads CSGDSNYGYTF. The CDR3 bases are TGCAGTGGAGACAGTAACTATGGCTACACCTTC. The chain combines TRBV20-1 with TRBJ1-2, with D possibly being TRBD1 (5 bases). V lost 7 bases, J lost 1 base, and 7 bases lay in between. The CDR3 length is 11 residues. Germline loops: CDR1 DFQATT, CDR2 SNEGSKA (reference sequence).

V usage is TRBV15 and J usage is TRBJ1-1, with unresolved D. The CDR3 totals 13 residues. Germline CDR1 LNHNV, CDR2 YYDKDF (reference sequence). The germline V and J ends were trimmed by 1 base and 5 bases, with 8 bases remaining between them. CDR3 nucleotide sequence: TGTGCCACCAGCAGAGCTGGGTTAACTGAAGCTTTCTTT. Amino acid sequence: CATSRAGLTEAFF.

V gene TRBV12-3 or TRBV12-4 combines with J gene TRBJ1-5, with unresolved D. The CDR3 has 13 amino acids. Between the trimmed V and J ends, which lost 8 bases and 5 bases, there was a span of 13 bases. The CDR3 DNA sequence: TGTGCCAGCCGACCCGCCCTTGATCAGCCCCAGCATTTT. As protein: CASRPALDQPQHF.

The chain recombines TRBV7-2 with TRBJ2-7; TRBD2 matches at 12 bases. This CDR3 is built from 15 residues. Germline CDR1 SGHTA, CDR2 FQGNSA. Trimming cost V 4 bases and J 7 bases; bases outside gene matches: 8. Here the CDR3 DNA reads TGTGCCAGCAGCTCGAGGACTAGCGGGATGGAGGAGCAGTACTTC. Protein: CASSSRTSGMEEQYF.